This T cell receptor beta chain was documented in a study of blood T cell repertoires in COVID-19. Across the whole study: Material from acute and convalescent COVID-19 was sourced from the United States, Italy and Spain. PBMCs, B-cell-depleted T cells, or T cells provided the cDNA or gDNA that made up the material.

In the study's own analysis: Scientists estimated how many nucleated cells there were by amplifying reference gene primers. The data were produced by immunoSEQ multiplex PCR, yet TCRdb's version contains in-frame clones alone and is incomplete. V, J and clone size are taken as reported in that table, and D and trimming were inferred from the DNA itself. The sample lists some 25,000 clones, roughly 84% seen once, with about 32% in the top ten. Material: peripheral blood. The clonotype originates from a human donor in a cohort sampled during active COVID-19.

This CDR3 is CASSNPGGSGRNEQYF. In DNA form, the CDR3 reads TGTGCCAGCAGCAACCCGGGGGGTAGCGGGAGAAACGAGCAGTACTTC. The rearrangement uses TRBV7-2 and TRBJ2-7; 9 bases are shared with TRBD2. The germline V gene encodes CDR1 SGHTA and CDR2 FQGNSA. The V gene end was trimmed by 5 bases and the J gene end by 5 bases; junction bases not matched to a gene: 13. This CDR3 has 16 residues.